This T cell receptor beta chain was documented in a study of HIV-infected patients and healthy controls. Study-wide findings and caveats: In healthy controls, MAIT alpha CDR3s were common; in HIV+ repertoires, severely depleted. CMV-associated CDR3s mostly grew nonsignificantly during therapy, while HIV-associated CDR3s declined significantly.

cDNA was made from approximately 0.55 ug RNA using alpha and beta constant primers. Using multiplexing indices, alpha and beta chain libraries were generated apart by chain-specific third strand synthesis. A 5' RACE adapter with a random hexamer and the SP2 primer site was joined to cDNA. Second strand synthesis was primed from the SP2 site. TCRdb processed the 5' RACE reads anew with MiXCR; each CDR3 protein has one entry. This table has some 4,000 distinct CDR3 sequences, approximately 8% appearing once. CDR1 and CDR2 from the germline V gene are MNHEY and SMNVEV (reference sequence). V gave up 7 bases and J gave up 8 bases; unmatched junction bases: 4. The CDR3 contains 13 residues. With regard to this clonotype: Its antigen is still unknown.

Roughly three months, about 14 weeks, into antiretroviral therapy, follow-up blood was collected. Whole blood was used without fractionation, so all unsorted peripheral T cells were included. The sample here was blood, taken during antiretroviral therapy. The receptor's source is an adult with HIV infection. This chain uses TRBV27 with TRBJ2-1; 11 nucleotides match TRBD1. CDR3 region: CASKGQGGDEQFF. The DNA of the CDR3 is TGTGCCAGCAAGGGACAGGGGGGCGATGAGCAGTTCTTC.